What follows are 21 T cell receptor beta chains derived from one specimen sequenced in a study of blood T cell repertoires in COVID-19. Repertoires were generated with immunoSEQ multiplex PCR, while TCRdb's copy carries only in-frame clones and drops some. The profile shows 300,000 or so clones, around 90% of them singletons. Source material: PBMCs or T cells enriched from blood (not recorded which). The source of these receptors is a woman in her twenties or thirties who had recovered from COVID-19.

The chain joins TRBV25-1 to TRBJ2-3; D call uncertain. The CDR3 is 15 amino acids. The V end was cut by 4 bases, the J end by 1 base, with 12 bases between. CDR1 and CDR2 (germline): MGHDK, SYGVNS. The CDR3 region is CASSASGFRTDTQYF. CDR3 bases: TGTGCCAGCAGTGCTAGTGGATTCCGCACAGATACGCAGTATTTT.

V is TRBV5-4 and J is TRBJ1-2; D remains unclear. The CDR3 runs to 11 residues. Trimming took 5 bases from V and 8 from J, leaving 10 bases between them. Germline V gives CDR1 SGHNT, CDR2 YYREEE (reference sequence). The CDR3 loop is CASSSSKGYTF. CDR3 nucleotide sequence: TGTGCCAGCAGTAGCTCCAAGGGCTACACCTTC.

The chain combines TRBV7-3 with TRBJ2-7; 9 nucleotides align to TRBD2. Germline V gives CDR1 SGHTA, CDR2 FQGTGA. V dropped 5 bases and J dropped 0; count of bases not matched to a gene: 2. The length of the CDR3 is 14 residues. The CDR3 loop reads CASSNSGSSYEQYF. CDR3 in DNA: TGTGCCAGCAGCAATAGCGGGAGCTCCTACGAGCAGTACTTC.

This clone was observed a handful of times. V gene TRBV5-1 combines with J gene TRBJ1-1; D may be TRBD1 (6 bases). The CDR3 sequence is 14 residues long. Trimming took 0 bases from V and 4 from J, leaving 10 bases between them. Germline V gene lookup returns CDR1 SGHRS and CDR2 YFSETQ. The CDR3 bases are TGCGCCAGCAGCTTGGGCAGGGGTGGCACTGAAGCTTTCTTT. Protein product: CASSLGRGGTEAFF.

The CDR3 spells CASSPGLGNEQFF. CDR3 nucleotide sequence: TGTGCCAGCAGCCCGGGACTAGGCAATGAGCAGTTCTTC. This chain connects TRBV5-6 to TRBJ2-1, with 8 nucleotides matching TRBD2. V trimming: 4 bases; J trimming: 6 bases; junction bases outside the gene matches: 3. Germline loops: CDR1 SGHDT, CDR2 YYEEEE. The CDR3 spans 13 residues.

The chain has TRBV2 and TRBJ2-7; D may be TRBD2 (5 bases). CDR3 size: 14 residues. V was trimmed by 6 bases and J by 2 bases, leaving 14 bases between them. Germline CDR1 SNHLY, CDR2 FYNNEI. CDR3 loop: CASSQFSGAYEQYF. In nucleotides, the CDR3 is TGTGCCAGCAGCCAATTCAGCGGTGCCTACGAGCAGTACTTC.

The rearrangement uses TRBV25-1 and TRBJ2-2, with 10 positions matching TRBD1. This CDR3 spans 14 amino acids. V gave up 8 bases and J gave up 6 bases; unmatched junction bases: 6. Germline V gives CDR1 MGHDK, CDR2 SYGVNS. The CDR3: CASLGTGVAGELFF. The CDR3, as DNA: TGTGCCAGCCTCGGGACAGGGGTGGCCGGGGAGCTGTTTTTT.

The chain is built from TRBV15 and TRBJ2-1, with unresolved D. Germline-derived CDR1 and CDR2 are LNHNV and YYDKDF (reference sequence). CDR3 length: 14 residues. Trimming removed 3 bases at V and 3 bases at J, with 9 bases between. For the CDR3, the DNA is TGTGCCACCAGCAGCCCCCCGGTCTACAATGAGCAGTTCTTC. Its protein product is CATSSPPVYNEQFF.

This chain uses TRBV5-6 with TRBJ1-2, with D hard to call. Germline V gene lookup returns CDR1 SGHDT and CDR2 YYEEEE. The V and J ends lost 0 bases and 6 bases respectively, with 24 bases between them. There are 18 residues in the CDR3. The CDR3 sequence is CASSLAREPGRRAHGYTF. The DNA of the CDR3 is TGTGCCAGCAGCTTGGCGAGGGAACCGGGCCGACGGGCGCATGGCTACACCTTC.

The genes are TRBV28 and TRBJ1-2; D is unresolved. The CDR3 loop spans 16 amino acids. Trimming cost V 3 bases and J 4 bases, with 18 bases left between them. Germline V gene lookup returns CDR1 MDHEN and CDR2 SYDVKM. The CDR3 bases are TGTGCCAGCAGTTTGGCTACAACGGGAATCCCCTATGGCTACACCTTC. Residues: CASSLATTGIPYGYTF.

V is TRBV7-2 and J is TRBJ2-7; 12 bases match TRBD2. Germline CDR1 reads SGHTA; CDR2 reads FQGNSA. The ends lost 4 bases at V and 4 bases at J; junction bases unmatched: 5. The CDR3 totals 15 residues. The DNA for the CDR3 is TGTGCCAGCAGCTCTTGGACTAGCGGGACATACGAGCAGTACTTC. This gives the protein CASSSWTSGTYEQYF.

This chain connects TRBV27 to TRBJ1-6, with 7 bases lining up with TRBD1. The germline CDR1 and CDR2 sequences are MNHEY and SMNVEV (reference sequence). The CDR3 is 18 residues long. Trimming cost V 7 bases and J 9 bases; bases outside gene matches: 21. Here the CDR3 DNA reads TGTGCCAGCACTTTTCACCCCAGACAGGGTAGAGGAGGTTCACCCCTCCACTTT. Its protein product is CASTFHPRQGRGGSPLHF.

J is TRBJ1-2 and V is TRBV5-6, with a weak D call TRBD1 (6 bases). This CDR3 is 12 amino acids long. Trimming took 0 bases from V and 8 from J, leaving 8 bases between them. Germline V gives CDR1 SGHDT, CDR2 YYEEEE. The CDR3 nucleotides read TGTGCCAGCAGCTTGGCAGGGGACGGCTACACCTTC. It is translated as CASSLAGDGYTF.

The rearrangement joins TRBV2 to TRBJ2-1, with D possibly matching TRBD2 (6 bases). CDR1 and CDR2 (germline): SNHLY, FYNNEI. Trimming stripped 4 bases from V and 7 bases from J, with 20 bases between. The CDR3 has 16 amino acids. The CDR3 bases are TGTGCCAGCAGTGCCCGTCGACGTGGGGGGTTAAATGAGCAGTTCTTC. It specifies CASSARRRGGLNEQFF.

The rearrangement joins TRBV1 to TRBJ2-7; no DNA check was done on the table's D call, TRBD2. TRBV1 is an annotated pseudogene. The CDR3 consists of 15 residues. The CDR3 region is CTSRREGLAGYEQYF. The CDR3 DNA sequence: TGCACCAGCAGGCGGGAGGGACTAGCGGGCTACGAGCAGTACTTC.

This chain uses TRBV7-2 with TRBJ2-7; D is perhaps TRBD1 (5 bases). With 5 bases removed from V and 5 bases from J, the gap between germline ends came to 16 bases. This CDR3 is 14 amino acids long. Germline V CDR1 and CDR2: SGHTA, FQGNSA. The CDR3, as DNA: TGTGCCAGCAGCCCCGCACAGGTTAGCAACGAGCAGTACTTC. This codes for CASSPAQVSNEQYF.

The chain carries TRBV20-1 and TRBJ1-1; possible D gene TRBD1, 5 bases. Germline CDR1 is DFQATT and CDR2 is SNEGSKA (reference sequence). The CDR3 runs to 10 residues. Trimming removed 3 bases at V and 11 bases at J, with 10 bases between. The CDR3 bases are TGCAGTGCTAGGGGGGGGGTCGCTTTCTTT. Translated: CSARGGVAFF.

This chain connects TRBV30 to TRBJ2-1; D may be TRBD2 (5 bases). Germline assignment: CDR1 GTSNPN and CDR2 SVGIG (reference sequence). The CDR3 runs 12 residues. V was trimmed by 0 bases and J by 14 bases, leaving 14 bases between them. This CDR3 reads CAWSVIGELEFF. In DNA, the CDR3 is TGTGCCTGGAGTGTTATTGGGGAGTTGGAGTTCTTC.

Details on this clone: A junction boundary mismatches the germline segment, possibly from a read error. This chain links TRBV10-1 with TRBJ2-1, with D possibly matching TRBD2 (5 bases). The CDR3 sequence is 13 residues long. CDR1 is WNHNN and CDR2 is SYGVQD in the germline V gene (reference sequence). The CDR3 DNA reads as TGCGCCAGCAGTAAGTCCGGAGGTGTTGAGCAGTTCTTC. This gives the protein CASSKSGGVEQFF.

V gene TRBV6-1 combines with J gene TRBJ1-5, with no clear D. V gave up 0 bases and J gave up 6 bases, with 9 bases separating them. CDR3 length equals 14 residues. Germline loops: CDR1 MNHNS, CDR2 SASEGT. In nucleotides, the CDR3 is TGTGCCAGCAGTGAAGCGTTAAGAGGTCAGCCCCAGCATTTT. This codes for CASSEALRGQPQHF.

The DNA for the CDR3 is TGTGCCAGTAGTGCAGGGGCGCGCTATGGCTACACCTTC. It translates to CASSAGARYGYTF. The chain carries TRBV19 and TRBJ1-2; possible D gene TRBD1, 6 bases. The CDR3 sequence is 13 residues long. Germline assignment: CDR1 LNHDA and CDR2 SQIVND (reference sequence). V was trimmed by 5 bases and J by 4 bases, leaving 11 bases between them.